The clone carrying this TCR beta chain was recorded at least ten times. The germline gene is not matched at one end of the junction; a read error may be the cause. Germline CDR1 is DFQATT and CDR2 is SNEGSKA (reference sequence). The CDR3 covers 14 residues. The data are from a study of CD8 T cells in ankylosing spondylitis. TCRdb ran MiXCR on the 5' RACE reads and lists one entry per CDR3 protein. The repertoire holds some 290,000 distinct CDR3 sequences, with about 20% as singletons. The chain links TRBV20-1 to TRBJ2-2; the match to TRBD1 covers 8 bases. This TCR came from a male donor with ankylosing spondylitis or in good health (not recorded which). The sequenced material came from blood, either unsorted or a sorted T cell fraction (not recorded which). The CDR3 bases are TGCAGTGCTACGACAGGGGTGGGCACCCGGGAGCTGTTTTTT. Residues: CSATTGVGTRELFF.